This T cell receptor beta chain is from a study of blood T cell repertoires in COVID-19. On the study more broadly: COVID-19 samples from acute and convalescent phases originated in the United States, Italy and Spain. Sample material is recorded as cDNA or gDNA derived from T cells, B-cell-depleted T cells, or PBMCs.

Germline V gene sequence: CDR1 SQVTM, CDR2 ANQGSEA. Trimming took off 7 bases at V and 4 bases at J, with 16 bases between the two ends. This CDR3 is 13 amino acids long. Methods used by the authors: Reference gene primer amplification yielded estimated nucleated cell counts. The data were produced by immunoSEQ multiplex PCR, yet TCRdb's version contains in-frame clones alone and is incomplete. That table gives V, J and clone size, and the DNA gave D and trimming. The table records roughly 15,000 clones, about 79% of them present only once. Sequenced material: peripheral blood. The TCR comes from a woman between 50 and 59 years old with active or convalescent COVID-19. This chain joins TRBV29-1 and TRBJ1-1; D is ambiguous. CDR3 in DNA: TGCAGCGCGGGTTTCCAGGTTGGCACTGAAGCTTTCTTT. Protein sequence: CSAGFQVGTEAFF. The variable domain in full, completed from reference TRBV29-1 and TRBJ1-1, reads SAVISQKPSRDICQRGTSLTIQCQVDSQVTMMFWYRQQPGQSLTLIATANQGSEATYESGFVIDKFPISRPNLTFSTLTVSNMSPEDSSIYLCSAGFQVGTEAFFGQGTRLTVV.